The 13 T cell receptor beta chains given below trace back to one sample, sequenced in a study of blood T cell repertoires in COVID-19. Data came from immunoSEQ multiplex PCR; TCRdb stores just in-frame clones and leaves some out. The sample includes approximately 94,000 clones, roughly 87% of them seen just once. The material sequenced was peripheral blood. These receptors came from a man aged 25-45 years in a cohort sampled during active COVID-19.

This chain links TRBV7-2 with TRBJ1-4; 7 positions match TRBD1. This CDR3 is built from 14 residues. CDR1 is SGHTA, CDR2 FQGNSA, per germline. The J segment lost 8 bases and the V segment lost 5 bases, leaving 8 bases of the junction unmatched. This chain's CDR3 is CASSPGQRREKLFF. The CDR3 DNA reads TGTGCCAGCAGCCCGGGACAGCGCAGGGAAAAACTGTTTTTT.

The rearrangement links TRBV6-5 to TRBJ1-5; perhaps TRBD1 as D (6 bases). The CDR3 sequence is 14 residues long. Per the germline V gene, CDR1 is MNHEY and CDR2 is SVGAGI. V was clipped by 7 bases and J by 4 bases, with 14 bases between them. The CDR3 reads CASTAGTPNQPQHF. As DNA, the CDR3 is TGTGCCAGCACCGCCGGGACACCAAATCAGCCCCAGCATTTT.

The rearrangement links TRBV7-2 to TRBJ1-6; D gene uncertain. The CDR3 has 13 residues. V was trimmed by 4 bases and J by 10 bases, leaving 11 bases between them. CDR1 and CDR2 from the germline V gene are SGHTA and FQGNSA. This CDR3 reads CASSSRLRSPLHF. The CDR3 DNA reads TGTGCCAGCAGCTCACGGTTGAGGTCACCCCTCCACTTT. The full variable domain, its missing parts supplied by reference TRBV7-2 and TRBJ1-6, is GAGVSQSPSNKVTEKGKDVELRCDPISGHTALYWYRQSLGQGLEFLIYFQGNSAPDKSGLPSDRFSAERTGGSVSTLTIQRTQQEDSAVYLCASSSRLRSPLHFGNGTRLTVT.

The chain uses TRBV30 and TRBJ1-2, with a weak D call TRBD1 (5 bases). The V end was cut by 0 bases, the J end by 4 bases, with 15 bases between. The CDR3 is 15 residues long. The germline gives CDR1 GTSNPN, CDR2 SVGIG (reference sequence). The CDR3 protein is CAWSVRGPVGYGYTF. In DNA, the CDR3 is TGTGCCTGGAGTGTGCGGGGCCCGGTAGGCTATGGCTACACCTTC.

The chain links TRBV12-5 to TRBJ1-2; D is possibly TRBD1 (5 bases). Trimming took off 1 base at V and 8 bases at J, with 17 bases between the two ends. The germline V gene has CDR1 LGHNT and CDR2 FRNRAP. The CDR3 length is 15 residues. The CDR3 protein is CASGLGPGTPSGYTF. The DNA for the CDR3 is TGTGCTAGTGGTTTGGGGCCCGGGACTCCGTCGGGCTACACCTTC.

The chain joins TRBV4-1 to TRBJ2-3; 8 bases map to TRBD2. Germline V gene lookup returns CDR1 MGHRA and CDR2 YSYEKL. CDR3 length equals 15 residues. The V gene end was trimmed by 4 bases and the J gene end by 6 bases; junction bases not matched to a gene: 9. The CDR3 sequence is CASSRGGPKDDTQYF. CDR3 DNA sequence: TGCGCCAGCAGCCGCGGGGGGCCAAAGGACGATACGCAGTATTTT.

Only a few counts were recorded for this clone. V is TRBV6-4 and J is TRBJ2-3; tentative D call: TRBD2 (6 bases). The CDR3 is 16 amino acids. Trimming shortened V by 0 bases and J by 0 bases, and 10 bases separated the two germline ends. CDR1 is MRHNA and CDR2 is SNTAGT in the germline V gene. The CDR3 protein is CASSDSGDSSTDTQYF. The DNA for the CDR3 is TGTGCCAGCAGTGACTCGGGGGACTCCAGCACAGATACGCAGTATTTT.

A remark on this clone: One end of the junction is discordant with germline, which a read error may explain. The chain is built from TRBV28 and TRBJ2-7, with D perhaps matching TRBD2 (5 bases). The CDR3 consists of 14 residues. The germline CDR1 and CDR2 sequences are MDHEN and SYDVKM. This chain's CDR3 is CASSFPDLFWEQYF. In DNA, the CDR3 is TGTGCCAGCAGTTTCCCGGACCTGTTTTGGGAGCAGTACTTT.

The chain has TRBV28 and TRBJ1-6, with TRBD1 matching over 8 bases. J lost 5 bases, V lost 4 bases, and 4 bases had no gene match. CDR1 is MDHEN and CDR2 is SYDVKM in the germline V gene. There are 15 residues in the CDR3. The CDR3 nucleotides read TGTGCCAGCAGTTCCGGACAGGGCGATAATTCACCCCTCCACTTT. Translated: CASSSGQGDNSPLHF.

The V call is TRBV5-4, the J call TRBJ1-4; TRBD1 matches 7 bases. Trimming took 0 bases from V and 7 from J; bases not matched to a gene: 9. CDR1 and CDR2 (germline): SGHNT, YYREEE (reference sequence). The CDR3 totals 16 residues. CDR3 amino acids: CASSLGNRGSGEKLFF. CDR3 nucleotide sequence: TGTGCCAGCAGCTTGGGGAACAGGGGCTCCGGTGAAAAACTGTTTTTT.

This chain links TRBV6-8 with TRBJ1-3; tentative D call: TRBD1 (5 bases). The CDR3 runs to 15 residues. Trimming took 6 bases from V and 3 from J, leaving 15 bases between them. Germline lookup yields CDR1 MNHGY and CDR2 SAAAGT. The CDR3 bases are TGTGCCAGCAGCTATGCGGGGGGACTTGGAAACACCATATATTTT. It codes for CASSYAGGLGNTIYF.

V usage is TRBV28 and J usage is TRBJ2-7; the D gene is possibly TRBD2 (6 bases). Germline CDR1 and CDR2: MDHEN and SYDVKM. Trimming pared 5 bases from V and 3 bases from J, leaving 17 bases between. CDR3 size: 15 residues. The DNA of the CDR3 is TGTGCCAGCAGTCCCCCGAGGAGGGGAGGCTACGAGCAGTACTTC. Its protein product is CASSPPRRGGYEQYF.

This chain links TRBV6-5 with TRBJ1-4; the D gene is possibly TRBD1 (5 bases). V was trimmed by 11 bases and J by 2 bases, leaving 12 bases between them. The CDR3 loop spans 13 amino acids. Germline CDR1 reads MNHEY; CDR2 reads SVGAGI. The CDR3 here is CAGAGGTNEKLFF. The DNA of the CDR3 is TGTGCCGGGGCCGGGGGGACTAATGAAAAACTGTTTTTT.